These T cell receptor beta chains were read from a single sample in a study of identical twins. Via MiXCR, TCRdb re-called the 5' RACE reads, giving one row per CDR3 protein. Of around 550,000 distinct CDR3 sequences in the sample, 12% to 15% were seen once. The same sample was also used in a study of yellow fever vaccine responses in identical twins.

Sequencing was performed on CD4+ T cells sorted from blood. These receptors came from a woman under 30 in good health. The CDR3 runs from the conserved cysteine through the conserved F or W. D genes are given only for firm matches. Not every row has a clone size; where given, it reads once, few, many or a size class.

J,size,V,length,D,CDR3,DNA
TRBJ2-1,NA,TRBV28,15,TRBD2,CASSLGAGGKNEQFF,TGTGCCAGCAGTTTAGGCGCGGGGGGGAAGAATGAGCAGTTCTTC
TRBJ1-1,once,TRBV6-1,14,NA,CASRTQISNTEAFF,TGTGCCAGCAGGACACAGATATCGAACACTGAAGCTTTCTTT
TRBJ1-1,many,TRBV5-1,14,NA,CASSFTGLSTEAFF,TGCGCCAGCAGCTTTACAGGGTTGAGCACTGAAGCTTTCTTT
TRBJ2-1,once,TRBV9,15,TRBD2,CASSVWGEGRNEQFF,TGTGCCAGCAGCGTTTGGGGGGAGGGTCGCAATGAGCAGTTCTTC
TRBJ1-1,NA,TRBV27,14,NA,CASSFLGQNTEAFF,TGTGCCAGCAGTTTTTTGGGCCAGAACACTGAAGCTTTCTTT
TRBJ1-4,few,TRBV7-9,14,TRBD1,CASSPDRDNEKLFF,TGTGCCAGCAGCCCGGACAGGGATAATGAAAAACTGTTTTTT
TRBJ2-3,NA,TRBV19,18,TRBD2,CASSIPSGRTLGTDTQYF,TGTGCCAGTAGTATCCCCAGCGGGAGAACCTTGGGCACAGATACGCAGTATTTT
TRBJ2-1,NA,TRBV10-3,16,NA,CAISRDSWVQNNEQFF,TGTGCCATCAGTCGAGATAGCTGGGTTCAAAACAATGAGCAGTTCTTC
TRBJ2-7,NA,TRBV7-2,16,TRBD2,CASSPGLAAFPYEQYF,TGTGCCAGCAGCCCGGGACTAGCGGCCTTTCCCTACGAGCAGTACTTC
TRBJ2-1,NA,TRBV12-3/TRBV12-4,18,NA,CACSLWGGGDGSYNEQFF,TGTGCCTGCAGTTTATGGGGGGGCGGGGATGGCTCCTACAATGAGCAGTTCTTC
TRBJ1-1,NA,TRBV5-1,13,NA,CASSTNREQSAFF,TGCGCCAGCAGCACGAACAGAGAGCAGAGTGCTTTCTTT
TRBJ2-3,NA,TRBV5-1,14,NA,CASSFGAGEGTQYF,TGCGCCAGCAGCTTTGGGGCAGGGGAAGGTACGCAGTATTTT
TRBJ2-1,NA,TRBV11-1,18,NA,CASRPGRVSYGDTTEQFF,TGTGCCAGCAGACCGGGTAGGGTGTCGTACGGCGACACGACAGAGCAGTTCTTC
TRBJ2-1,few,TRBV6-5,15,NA,CASSHPQFSYNEQFF,TGTGCCAGCAGCCACCCCCAATTCTCCTACAATGAGCAGTTCTTC
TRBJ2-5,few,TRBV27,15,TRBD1,CASSSPGTAQETQYF,TGTGCCAGCAGCTCCCCGGGGACAGCCCAAGAGACCCAGTACTTC
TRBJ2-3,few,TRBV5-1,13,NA,CASSPDGTDTQYF,TGCGCCAGCAGCCCGGACGGAACAGATACGCAGTATTTT
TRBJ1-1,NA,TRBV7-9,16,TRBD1,CASSRTPGGENTEAFF,TGTGCCAGCAGCCGAACTCCAGGGGGGGAGAACACTGAAGCTTTCTTT
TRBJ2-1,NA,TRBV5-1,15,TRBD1,CASSSTGITYNEQFF,TGCGCCAGCAGCTCGACAGGGATTACCTACAATGAGCAGTTCTTC
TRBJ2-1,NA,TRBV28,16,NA,CASSPGLAGPYNEQFF,TGTGCCAGCAGTCCCGGTTTGGCGGGCCCATACAATGAGCAGTTCTTC
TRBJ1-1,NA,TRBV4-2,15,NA,CASSQELGDNTEAFF,TGTGCCAGCAGCCAAGAACTGGGGGACAACACTGAAGCTTTCTTT
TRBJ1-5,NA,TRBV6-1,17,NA,CASSDDRSYHSNQPQHF,TGTGCCAGCAGTGACGACAGGAGCTACCATAGCAATCAGCCCCAGCATTTT
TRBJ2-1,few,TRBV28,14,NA,CATHSGGSYNEQFF,TGTGCCACCCATTCCGGCGGATCCTACAATGAGCAGTTCTTC
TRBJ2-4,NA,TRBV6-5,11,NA,CAAGGPLRQYF,TGTGCCGCCGGGGGTCCCCTACGTCAGTACTTC
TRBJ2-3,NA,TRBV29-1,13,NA,CSTKQRLTDTQYF,TGCAGCACCAAACAGAGACTCACAGATACGCAGTATTTT
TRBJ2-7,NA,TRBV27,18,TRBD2,CASTPRHTSGTYSYEQYF,TGTGCCAGCACCCCTCGCCACACTAGCGGGACCTACTCCTACGAGCAGTACTTC
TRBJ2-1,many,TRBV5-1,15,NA,CASSLGGSSYNEQFF,TGCGCCAGCAGCTTGGGGGGGAGCTCCTACAATGAGCAGTTCTTC
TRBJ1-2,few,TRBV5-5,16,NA,CASTMGGAVGHYGYTF,TGTGCCAGCACCATGGGGGGGGCCGTCGGACACTATGGCTACACCTTC
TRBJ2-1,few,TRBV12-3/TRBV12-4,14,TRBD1,CASRIGTGYNEQFF,TGTGCCAGCAGGATCGGGACAGGGTACAATGAGCAGTTCTTC
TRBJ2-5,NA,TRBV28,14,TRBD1,CAGGGQGAGETQYF,TGTGCCGGGGGGGGACAGGGGGCAGGAGAGACCCAGTACTTC
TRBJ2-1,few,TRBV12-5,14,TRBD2,CASAGGSSSNEQFF,TGTGCTAGTGCGGGCGGGAGTAGTAGCAATGAGCAGTTCTTC
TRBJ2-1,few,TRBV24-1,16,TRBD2,CATSDLTSGTYTEQFF,TGTGCCACCAGTGACCTGACTAGCGGGACGTACACTGAGCAGTTCTTC
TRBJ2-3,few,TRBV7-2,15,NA,CASSLGWVGTDTQYF,TGTGCCAGCAGCTTAGGGTGGGTTGGCACAGATACGCAGTATTTT
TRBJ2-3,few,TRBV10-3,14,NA,CAITPGTPEETQYF,TGTGCCATCACCCCCGGGACTCCGGAAGAGACGCAGTATTTT
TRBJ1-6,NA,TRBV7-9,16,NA,CASSLGLTTYNSPLHF,TGTGCCAGCAGCTTAGGATTGACCACATATAATTCACCCCTCCACTTT
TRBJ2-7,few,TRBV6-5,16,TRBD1,CASSYYSTGVGYEQYF,TGTGCCAGCAGTTACTATTCGACAGGGGTAGGCTACGAGCAGTACTTC
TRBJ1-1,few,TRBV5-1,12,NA,CASSMENTEAFF,TGCGCCAGCAGCATGGAAAACACTGAAGCTTTCTTT
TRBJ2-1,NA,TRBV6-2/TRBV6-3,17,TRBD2,CASSFRRKTSGGDEQFF,TGTGCCAGCAGTTTCCGACGGAAGACTAGCGGGGGTGATGAGCAGTTCTTC
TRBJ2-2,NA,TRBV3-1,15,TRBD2,CASRLGTSVAGELFF,TGTGCCAGCAGACTCGGGACTAGCGTTGCCGGGGAGCTGTTTTTT
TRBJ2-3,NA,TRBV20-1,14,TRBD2,CSILSGRVLDTQYF,TGCAGTATTCTTAGCGGGAGGGTTTTAGATACGCAGTATTTT
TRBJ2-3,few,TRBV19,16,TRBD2,CASSIRLAGVGDTQYF,TGTGCCAGTAGTATCCGACTAGCGGGAGTAGGAGATACGCAGTATTTT
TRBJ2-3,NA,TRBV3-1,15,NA,CASSQKADYTDTQYF,TGTGCCAGCAGCCAAAAAGCGGATTACACAGATACGCAGTATTTT
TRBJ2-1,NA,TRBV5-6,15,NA,CASSEVLQQYNEQFF,TGTGCCAGCAGCGAAGTGCTACAGCAGTACAATGAGCAGTTCTTC
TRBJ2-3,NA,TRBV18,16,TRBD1,CASSEPGQIFTDTQYF,TGTGCCAGCTCAGAACCGGGACAGATATTCACAGATACGCAGTATTTT
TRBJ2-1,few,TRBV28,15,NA,CASSSAGANGNEQFF,TGTGCCAGCAGTTCCGCCGGAGCTAATGGCAATGAGCAGTTCTTC
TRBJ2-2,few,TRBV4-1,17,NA,CASSQEGWGANTGELFF,TGCGCCAGCAGCCAAGAGGGGTGGGGGGCGAACACCGGGGAGCTGTTTTTT
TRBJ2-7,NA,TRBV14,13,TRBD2,CASASGNSYEQYF,TGTGCCAGCGCTAGCGGGAACTCCTACGAGCAGTACTTC
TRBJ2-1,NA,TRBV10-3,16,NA,CAISEGGGGRYNEQFF,TGTGCCATCAGTGAAGGTGGGGGGGGCAGGTACAATGAGCAGTTCTTC
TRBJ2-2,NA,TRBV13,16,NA,CASSPMVGKTTGELFF,TGTGCCAGCAGCCCCATGGTCGGGAAAACCACCGGGGAGCTGTTTTTT
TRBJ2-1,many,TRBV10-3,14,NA,CAIKQDGPWDEQFF,TGTGCCATCAAACAGGACGGTCCTTGGGATGAGCAGTTCTTC
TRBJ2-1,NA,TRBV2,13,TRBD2,CASSETEAGGWFF,TGTGCCAGCAGTGAAACGGAAGCGGGGGGTTGGTTCTTC
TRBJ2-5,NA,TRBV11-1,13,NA,CASSFPYQETQYF,TGTGCCAGCAGCTTCCCGTACCAAGAGACCCAGTACTTC
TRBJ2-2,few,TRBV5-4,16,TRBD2,CASSLVWRGGTGELFF,TGTGCCAGCAGCTTGGTGTGGCGGGGGGGTACCGGGGAGCTGTTTTTT
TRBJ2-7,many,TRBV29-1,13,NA,CSVGGLRTSEQYF,TGCAGCGTTGGGGGCCTCCGAACCTCCGAGCAGTACTTC
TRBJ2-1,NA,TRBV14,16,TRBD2,CASSQGSSGDYNEQFF,TGTGCCAGCAGCCAAGGGTCTAGCGGGGATTACAATGAGCAGTTCTTC
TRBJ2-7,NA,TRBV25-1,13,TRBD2,CASSERASGEQYF,TGTGCCAGCAGTGAACGGGCTAGCGGCGAGCAGTACTTC
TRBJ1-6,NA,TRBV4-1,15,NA,CASSQDPGTNSPLHF,TGCGCCAGCAGCCAAGACCCCGGGACGAATTCACCCCTCCACTTT
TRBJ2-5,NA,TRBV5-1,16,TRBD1,CASRLDRGLPQETQYF,TGCGCCAGCAGGTTGGACAGGGGATTGCCACAAGAGACCCAGTACTTC